This T cell receptor (beta chain) was retrieved from a study of T cells in Graves' hyperthyroidism and ophthalmopathy. The CDR3 totals 12 residues. V was clipped by 6 bases and J by 6 bases, with 11 bases between them. Germline assignment: CDR1 MNHEY and CDR2 SMNVEV (reference sequence). The study's findings and limits: In the blood, most expanded thyroid clonotypes above 0.001 appeared as well.

RNA transcripts gave rise to amplified TCR beta CDR3 regions. The TCR CDR3 first-round RT-PCR relied on the HTBI primer set. TCRdb reanalysed the multiplex PCR reads using MiXCR and keeps one entry per CDR3 protein. This sample has fewer than 900,000 distinct CDR3 sequences, with 16% found just once. The table lists this clonotype with many counts. Its antigen is not identified. The sequencing input was blood. This receptor was obtained from a man between 18 and 35 years old with Graves' hyperthyroidism. This sequence joins TRBV27 and TRBJ1-2, with TRBD1 as a possible D gene (6 bases). CDR3 DNA sequence: TGTGCCAGCAGCTATACAGGGCATGGCTACACCTTC. Amino acid sequence: CASSYTGHGYTF.